Here is one T cell receptor beta chain with its context. The data are from a study of OX40 agonist ivuxolimab in advanced cancers. Using immunoSEQ multiplex PCR, the repertoire was profiled, and TCRdb retains in-frame clones only, with some absent. The sample consists of roughly 61,000 clones, 75% to 90% of them appearing once. Sequenced material: CD4+ or CD8+ T cells sorted from blood, taken in a trial of the OX40 agonist ivuxolimab. The clonotype comes from an adult with an advanced solid tumor such as melanoma, head and neck, liver or kidney cancer.

The CDR3 region is CASSQLAGTDTQYF. The CDR3 DNA is TGTGCCAGCAGCCAACTAGCGGGCACAGATACGCAGTATTTT. The chain carries TRBV14 and TRBJ2-3; TRBD2 matches at 7 bases. The CDR3 has 14 residues. CDR1 is SGHDN and CDR2 is FVKESK in the germline V gene. V trimming: 2 bases; J trimming: 1 base; junction bases outside the gene matches: 0.